These 12 T cell receptor beta chains originate from one sample sequenced in a study of neoadjuvant nivolumab and ipilimumab in lung cancer. Data came from immunoSEQ multiplex PCR; TCRdb stores just in-frame clones and leaves some out. The data show 8,500 to 10,000 clones, approximately 77% seen once. Source: tumor tissue, taken after neoadjuvant nivolumab, alone or with ipilimumab, at or shortly before surgery. These receptors originate from an adult with non-small cell lung cancer. Some clones in this sample may be carry-over from other donors' samples.

The chain uses TRBV6-1 and TRBJ1-1; 7 nucleotides match TRBD1. Losses at the gene ends were 7 bases for V and 1 base for J; bases not matched to a gene: 6. Per the germline V gene, CDR1 is MNHNS and CDR2 is SASEGT. The CDR3 has 14 residues. The CDR3 nucleotides are TGTGCCAGCAATACCGGGACAGCGAACACTGAAGCTTTCTTT. Its protein is CASNTGTANTEAFF.

This clone is a singleton in its sample. Here the CDR3 DNA reads TGTGCCAGCAGCTATAGCGGGGGAACTTACGAGCAGTACTTC. Its protein is CASSYSGGTYEQYF. The chain couples TRBV7-9 to TRBJ2-7, with 9 nucleotides matching TRBD2. Trimming cost V 4 bases and J 4 bases; bases outside gene matches: 5. This CDR3 has 14 residues. Germline CDR1 is SEHNR and CDR2 is FQNEAQ (reference sequence).

The chain combines TRBV9 with TRBJ2-4; TRBD1 matches at 7 bases. The CDR3 loop spans 16 amino acids. Looked up from germline, CDR1 is SGDLS and CDR2 is YYNGEE. With 4 bases clipped from V and 1 base from J, the junction kept 8 bases outside the gene matches. The CDR3 region has the DNA TGTGCCAGCAGCCCAGGGGGATCCTTTGCCAAAAACATTCAGTACTTC. Translated: CASSPGGSFAKNIQYF.

The chain combines TRBV11-3 with TRBJ2-7; the match to TRBD1 covers 7 bases. The trim removed 5 bases at V and 2 bases at J, leaving 18 bases unmatched. Germline V gene sequence: CDR1 SGHNT, CDR2 YENEEA. The length of the CDR3 is 18 residues. CDR3 sequence reads: CASSPRGRQGGSPYEQYF. In DNA form, the CDR3 reads TGTGCCAGCAGCCCCCGGGGTCGACAGGGCGGATCGCCCTACGAGCAGTACTTC.

This clone was recorded a few times. The V and J genes are TRBV6-1 and TRBJ1-4; D gene uncertain. This CDR3 region has 15 residues. Trimming stripped 1 base from V and 4 bases from J, with 10 bases between. CDR1 is MNHNS, CDR2 SASEGT, per germline. The DNA of the CDR3 is TGTGCCAGCAGTGAAGGGACGTTACTTAATGAAAAACTGTTTTTT. Its translation is CASSEGTLLNEKLFF.

The V gene is TRBV5-4, the J gene TRBJ2-7; possible D gene TRBD1, 8 bases. The CDR3 sequence is 13 residues long. With 2 bases removed from V and 5 bases from J, the gap between germline ends came to 11 bases. Germline CDR1 and CDR2: SGHNT and YYREEE (reference sequence). The CDR3 loop is CASSLQGGNEQYF. The CDR3 DNA follows: TGTGCCAGCAGCTTACAGGGGGGGAACGAGCAGTACTTC.

This chain joins TRBV18 and TRBJ1-5; 7 nucleotides align to TRBD1. After removal of 0 bases from V and 11 bases from J, the junction contained 13 bases not matched to a gene. The germline V gene has CDR1 KGHSH and CDR2 LQKENI. The CDR3 has 16 amino acids. CDR3: CASSPPLGTGDLAQHF. The CDR3 nucleotides read TGTGCCAGCTCACCACCGTTGGGCACAGGGGATTTGGCCCAGCATTTT.

Comment on this clone: A junction end diverges from the germline sequence, so it may reflect a read error. The J gene is TRBJ1-1, the V gene TRBV10-3; D perhaps matches TRBD1 (6 bases). This CDR3 contains 16 residues. CDR1 and CDR2 from the germline V gene are ENHRY and SYGVKD. CDR3 loop: CAISDPGQPPEAFMLF. CDR3 sequence (DNA): TGTGCCATCAGTGACCCGGGACAACCTCCTGAAGCTTTCATGCTCTTT.

The chain recombines TRBV4-3 with TRBJ2-3; no definite D call. Germline assignment: CDR1 LGHNA and CDR2 YSLEER. The V gene lost 3 bases and the J gene lost 1 base, with 8 bases spanning the gap. The CDR3 sequence is 14 residues long. The CDR3 DNA is TGCGCCAGCAGCCACGTAGTGGGCACAGATACGCAGTATTTT. Translation gives CASSHVVGTDTQYF.

This chain joins TRBV9 and TRBJ2-3, with D hard to call. This CDR3 contains 12 residues. Germline values: CDR1 SGDLS, CDR2 YYNGEE. The V and J ends lost 4 bases and 2 bases respectively, with 5 bases between them. The DNA for the CDR3 is TGTGCCAGCAGCCCGCACACAGATACGCAGTATTTT. This encodes CASSPHTDTQYF.

The rearrangement uses TRBV6-1 and TRBJ2-2; D call uncertain. Trimming left V 5 bases short and J 2 bases short, with 12 bases between. In germline, CDR1 is MNHNS, CDR2 SASEGT. CDR3 length: 15 residues. This CDR3 is CASSPRRINTGELFF. Written as DNA, the CDR3 is TGTGCCAGCAGTCCGCGGAGAATCAACACCGGGGAGCTGTTTTTT.

This clone was seen once. The CDR3 DNA is TGCGCCAGCAGCCAGGAGACTAGCGGGGGTTACCCCTACGAGCAGTACTTC. This gives the protein CASSQETSGGYPYEQYF. This chain connects TRBV5-1 to TRBJ2-7; TRBD2 agrees at 12 bases. V lost 4 bases, J lost 2 bases, and 10 bases stayed unmatched. CDR1 is SGHRS, CDR2 YFSETQ, per germline. The CDR3 is made up of 17 amino acids.